The clone carrying this TCR beta chain was counted a few times. Its antigen remains unidentified. The data are from a study of blood T cells in healthy people across ages. With V trimmed by 5 bases and J by 5 bases, 8 bases remained unmatched. The CDR3 runs to 15 residues. The germline CDR1 and CDR2 sequences are MDHEN and SYDVKM. A second 7 to 11 cycle PCR used barcoded and J-beta primers. A template-switch adaptor with 12 random nucleotides tagged each cDNA molecule. TCRdb redid the calling of the 5' RACE reads with MiXCR, one entry per CDR3 protein. The data contain around 620,000 distinct CDR3 sequences, about 25% of them singletons. Study-wide findings and caveats: Naive T cell percentage showed a strong correlation with the diversity of TCR beta.

Sample donors were healthy Caucasian individuals that came from Russia, aged roughly 6 to 100. Extractions gave at least 5 micrograms of total RNA per sample. The clonotype originates from a woman in her 70s in good health. Sequencing was performed on blood. V gene TRBV28 combines with J gene TRBJ2-5, with 10 bases identical to TRBD1. The CDR3 nucleotides read TGTGCCAGCAGTCGGGACAGGGGCAGGCGGGAGACCCAGTACTTC. This translates into CASSRDRGRRETQYF. Drawing the rest from reference TRBV28 and TRBJ2-5, the complete variable domain is DVKVTQSSRYLVKRTGEKVFLECVQDMDHENMFWYRQDPGLGLRLIYFSYDVKMKEKGDIPEGYSVSREKKERFSLILESASTNQTSMYLCASSRDRGRRETQYFGPGTRLLVL.